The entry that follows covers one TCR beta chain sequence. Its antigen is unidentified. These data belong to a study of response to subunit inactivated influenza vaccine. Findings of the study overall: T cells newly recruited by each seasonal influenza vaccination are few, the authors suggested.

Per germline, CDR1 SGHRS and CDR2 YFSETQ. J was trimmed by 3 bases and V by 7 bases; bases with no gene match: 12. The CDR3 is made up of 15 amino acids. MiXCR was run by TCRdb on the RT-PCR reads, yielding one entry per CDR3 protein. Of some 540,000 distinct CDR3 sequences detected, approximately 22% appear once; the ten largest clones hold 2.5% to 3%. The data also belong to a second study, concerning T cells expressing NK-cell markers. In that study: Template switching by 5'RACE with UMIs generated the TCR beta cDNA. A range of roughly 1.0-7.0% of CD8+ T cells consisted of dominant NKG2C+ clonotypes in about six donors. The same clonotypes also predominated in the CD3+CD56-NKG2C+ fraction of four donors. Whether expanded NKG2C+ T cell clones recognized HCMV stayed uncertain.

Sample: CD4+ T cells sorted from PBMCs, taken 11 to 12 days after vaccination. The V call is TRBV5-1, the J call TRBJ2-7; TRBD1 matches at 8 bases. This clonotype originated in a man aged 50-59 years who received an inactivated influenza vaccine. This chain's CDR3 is CASGRTGRTYYEQYF. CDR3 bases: TGCGCCAGCGGTCGGACAGGGAGGACCTACTACGAGCAGTACTTC.